A single sample is the source of the 10 T cell receptor beta chains below, sequenced in a study of blood T cell repertoires in COVID-19. Sequenced by immunoSEQ multiplex PCR; TCRdb stores in-frame clones only, minus some. The table shows a few hundred thousand clones, with 82% occurring only once. Material: peripheral blood. Receptor source: a woman between 18 and 29 years old with acute or convalescent COVID-19.

V usage is TRBV13 and J usage is TRBJ2-2; 8 bases map to TRBD1. The CDR3 consists of 18 residues. Germline trimming cut 5 bases from V and 2 bases from J; bases unmatched to any gene: 13. Germline-derived CDR1 and CDR2 are PRHDT and FYEKMQ (reference sequence). The CDR3 is CASSVWTGFSPNTGELFF. As DNA, the CDR3 is TGTGCCAGCAGCGTATGGACAGGGTTTTCCCCTAACACCGGGGAGCTGTTTTTT.

The chain uses TRBV30 and TRBJ1-1; maybe TRBD1 (6 bases). Germline V gene sequence: CDR1 GTSNPN, CDR2 SVGIG (reference sequence). Trimming took off 4 bases at V and 1 base at J, with 13 bases between the two ends. The CDR3 sequence is 14 residues long. The CDR3 DNA follows: TGTGCCTGGAAAAGATCAGGGGCGAACACTGAAGCTTTCTTT. It yields the protein CAWKRSGANTEAFF. Complete variable domain (other parts from reference TRBV30 and TRBJ1-1): SQTIHQWPATLVQPVGSPLSLECTVEGTSNPNLYWYRQAAGRGLQLLFYSVGIGQISSEVPQNLSASRPQDRQFILSSKKLLLSDSGFYLCAWKRSGANTEAFFGQGTRLTVV.

The chain joins TRBV5-4 to TRBJ2-1; 7 bases agree with TRBD2. Germline CDR1 is SGHNT and CDR2 is YYREEE (reference sequence). Trimming at V came to 1 base and at J to 6 bases, leaving 1 base not matched to a gene. The CDR3 consists of 13 residues. The CDR3 reads CASSLPSGNEQFF. The CDR3 DNA sequence: TGTGCCAGCAGCTTGCCTAGCGGCAATGAGCAGTTCTTC. Complete variable domain (other parts from reference TRBV5-4 and TRBJ2-1): ETGVTQSPTHLIKTRGQQVTLRCSSQSGHNTVSWYQQALGQGPQFIFQYYREEENGRGNFPPRFSGLQFPNYSSELNVNALELDDSALYLCASSLPSGNEQFFGPGTRLTVL.

As concerns this clone: The junction departs from germline at one end; a sequencing error may be responsible. The chain recombines TRBV7-7 with TRBJ1-1; D unresolved. This CDR3 contains 13 residues. Germline V gene sequence: CDR1 SSHAT, CDR2 FNYEAQ (reference sequence). Here the CDR3 DNA reads TGTGCTAGCAGCCGTACAATGAACACTGAAGCTTTCTTT. Residues: CASSRTMNTEAFF.

This sequence joins TRBV27 and TRBJ2-3; 8 positions agree with TRBD2. V dropped 11 bases and J dropped 1; count of bases not matched to a gene: 5. CDR1 is MNHEY and CDR2 is SMNVEV in the germline V gene (reference sequence). The CDR3 spans 13 residues. In nucleotides, the CDR3 is TGTGCCTCGCGGCGGGAGGGCACAGATACGCAGTATTTT. Translated: CASRREGTDTQYF.

A word on this clone: Mismatch with germline at one junction end may stem from a read error. The chain couples TRBV7-7 to TRBJ2-7; unclear D gene. The CDR3 has 16 amino acids. Per germline, CDR1 SSHAT and CDR2 FNYEAQ (reference sequence). The CDR3 is CASSLRGKANSYEQYF. CDR3 nucleotides: TGTGCTAGCAGCTTACGCGGAAAAGCGAACTCCTACGAGCAGTACTTC.

The V and J genes are TRBV7-9 and TRBJ2-2, with 10 positions matching TRBD1. The junction had 5 bases not matched to a gene; V was cut back by 4 bases and J by 6 bases. The CDR3 covers 15 residues. CDR1 and CDR2 from the germline V gene are SEHNR and FQNEAQ (reference sequence). The DNA for the CDR3 is TGTGCCAGCAGCTCCGGACAGGGGGAGGCCGGGGAGCTGTTTTTT. It encodes CASSSGQGEAGELFF.

This chain links TRBV7-2 with TRBJ2-7, with D maybe TRBD1 (6 bases). The V end lost 4 bases, the J end lost 2 bases, and 12 bases lay between the germline ends. The CDR3 contains 14 residues. CDR1 is SGHTA and CDR2 is FQGNSA in the germline V gene. DNA for the CDR3: TGTGCCAGCAGCTCCGGACAGAGCCCCTACGAGCAGTACTTC. Its protein is CASSSGQSPYEQYF.

The chain combines TRBV29-1 with TRBJ2-7; 7 bases match TRBD1. CDR1 and CDR2 from the germline V gene are SQVTM and ANQGSEA. The CDR3 consists of 11 residues. J lost 2 bases, V lost 7 bases, and 2 bases had no gene match. CDR3: CSATGAYEQYF. For the CDR3, the DNA is TGCAGCGCCACAGGGGCCTACGAGCAGTACTTC.

The CDR3 DNA sequence: TGTGCCAGTAGTATATCAGTTGCCCAAGAGACCCAGTACTTC. Residues: CASSISVAQETQYF. This chain uses TRBV19 with TRBJ2-5; D gene unclear. Per the germline V gene, CDR1 is LNHDA and CDR2 is SQIVND (reference sequence). The V end was cut by 2 bases, the J end by 1 base, with 8 bases between. This CDR3 region has 14 residues.